This entry lists 26 T cell receptor beta chains sequenced from one sample in a study of OX40 agonist ivuxolimab in advanced cancers. Sequencing used immunoSEQ multiplex PCR; TCRdb keeps in-frame clones, though not all of them. The repertoire holds under 150,000 clones, with roughly 91% as singletons. The specimen was CD4+ or CD8+ T cells sorted from blood, collected in a trial of the OX40 agonist ivuxolimab. The receptor source for this set is an adult with an advanced solid tumor such as melanoma, head and neck, liver or kidney cancer.

The J gene is TRBJ2-2, the V gene TRBV5-1, with D tentatively TRBD2 (5 bases). This CDR3 has 14 amino acids. Germline assignment: CDR1 SGHRS and CDR2 YFSETQ. V was trimmed by 4 bases and J by 3 bases, leaving 10 bases between them. DNA for the CDR3: TGCGCCAGCAGCCCCGGACTGTACACCGGGGAGCTGTTTTTT. Translated: CASSPGLYTGELFF.

With regard to this clone: Within the sample, other DNA sequences also encode this same CDR3. The rearrangement uses TRBV9 and TRBJ1-4; D perhaps matches TRBD1 (5 bases). Per germline, CDR1 SGDLS and CDR2 YYNGEE. Deletions cut 3 bases from V and 0 bases from J, with 6 bases between. The CDR3 has 14 residues. CDR3: CASSAGATNEKLFF. DNA for the CDR3: TGTGCCAGCAGCGCGGGGGCAACTAATGAAAAACTGTTTTTT.

The chain carries TRBV19 and TRBJ2-3, with D perhaps matching TRBD1 (6 bases). The germline V and J ends were trimmed by 6 bases and 5 bases, with 15 bases remaining between them. Germline V gives CDR1 LNHDA, CDR2 SQIVND (reference sequence). The CDR3 covers 14 residues. For the CDR3, the DNA is TGTGCCAGTAGCCGCACAGGGATCTTAGATACGCAGTATTTT. It is translated as CASSRTGILDTQYF.

The chain recombines TRBV25-1 with TRBJ2-7; weak D call: TRBD2 (5 bases). The CDR3 loop spans 12 amino acids. V gave up 6 bases and J gave up 12 bases, with 18 bases separating them. CDR1 and CDR2 (germline): MGHDK, SYGVNS. The DNA of the CDR3 is TGTGCCAGCAGAAGGCCTCCCGGGGATCTGTACTTC. This translates into CASRRPPGDLYF.

The chain uses TRBV19 and TRBJ1-2; maybe TRBD1 (5 bases). Germline V lookup: CDR1 LNHDA, CDR2 SQIVND (reference sequence). Trimming shortened V by 4 bases and J by 3 bases, and 15 bases separated the two germline ends. The CDR3 covers 15 residues. The DNA of the CDR3 is TGTGCCAGTAGTAGTCCCACAGGACGCTACTATGGCTACACCTTC. This sequence encodes CASSSPTGRYYGYTF. Full variable domain (remainder filled in from reference TRBV19 and TRBJ1-2): DGGITQSPKYLFRKEGQNVTLSCEQNLNHDAMYWYRQDPGQGLRLIYYSQIVNDFQKGDIAEGYSVSREKKESFPLTVTSAQKNPTAFYLCASSSPTGRYYGYTFGSGTRLTVV.

This clone was seen once. The chain links TRBV6-5 to TRBJ2-2; no clear D. Deletions cut 6 bases from V and 8 bases from J, with 19 bases between. The CDR3 is 15 amino acids. Germline assignment: CDR1 MNHEY and CDR2 SVGAGI. In DNA form, the CDR3 reads TGTGCCAGCAGGAAGACCTGGACCTCCGAAGGGGAGCTGTTTTTT. Amino acid sequence: CASRKTWTSEGELFF.

The chain couples TRBV9 to TRBJ1-3; TRBD1 matches 7 bases. The V and J ends lost 4 bases and 8 bases, in that order; junction bases with no gene match: 15. Germline CDR1 is SGDLS and CDR2 is YYNGEE. The length of the CDR3 is 16 residues. CDR3 in amino acids: CASSLGTASPLDTIYF. Here the CDR3 DNA reads TGTGCCAGCAGCCTCGGGACAGCTTCTCCACTGGACACCATATATTTT.

This sequence joins TRBV6-5 and TRBJ1-2; 7 positions agree with TRBD1. V was clipped by 8 bases and J by 2 bases; unmatched bases: 8. The germline V gene encodes CDR1 MNHEY and CDR2 SVGAGI. The CDR3 has 14 residues. The CDR3 sequence is CASDQGGSNYGYTF. The CDR3 bases are TGTGCCAGCGACCAGGGGGGGTCCAACTATGGCTACACCTTC.

The chain combines TRBV5-1 with TRBJ2-5; no firm D call. Germline V CDR1 and CDR2: SGHRS, YFSETQ. With 4 bases removed from V and 0 bases from J, the gap between germline ends came to 4 bases. This CDR3 comprises 12 residues. The CDR3 DNA is TGCGCCAGCAGCCCGTACCAAGAGACCCAGTACTTC. This encodes CASSPYQETQYF.

The rearrangement joins TRBV6-5 to TRBJ1-5; tentative D call: TRBD1 (6 bases). The CDR3 is made up of 14 amino acids. The germline V and J ends were trimmed by 2 bases and 6 bases, with 11 bases remaining between them. CDR1 and CDR2 (germline): MNHEY, SVGAGI. DNA for the CDR3: TGTGCCAGCAGTTACGGTACAGGGCTTCAGCCCCAGCATTTT. Its protein product is CASSYGTGLQPQHF.

V is TRBV5-1 and J is TRBJ2-7; maybe TRBD1 (6 bases). CDR1 and CDR2 from the germline V gene are SGHRS and YFSETQ. The CDR3 has 16 amino acids. The germline V and J ends were trimmed by 0 bases and 0 bases, with 13 bases remaining between them. This CDR3 is CASSLAPTGSSYEQYF. The CDR3 DNA follows: TGCGCCAGCAGCTTGGCCCCCACAGGGAGCTCCTACGAGCAGTACTTC.

The J gene is TRBJ1-1, the V gene TRBV5-1; no clear D. The CDR3 is 16 residues long. Germline V lookup: CDR1 SGHRS, CDR2 YFSETQ. V was cut by 1 base and J by 2 bases, with 15 bases left in between. The CDR3 protein is CASSLRRSERNTEAFF. The CDR3 region has the DNA TGCGCCAGCAGCTTGCGCCGTTCGGAGAGAAACACTGAAGCTTTCTTT. The full variable domain, in which reference TRBV5-1 and TRBJ1-1 provide the parts outside the CDR3, is KAGVTQTPRYLIKTRGQQVTLSCSPISGHRSVSWYQQTPGQGLQFLFEYFSETQRNKGNFPGRFSGRQFSNSRSEMNVSTLELGDSALYLCASSLRRSERNTEAFFGQGTRLTVV.

The rearrangement joins TRBV7-2 to TRBJ1-2; TRBD1 matches 7 bases. The CDR3 sequence is 14 residues long. CDR1 is SGHTA, CDR2 FQGNSA, per germline. V trimming: 3 bases; J trimming: 8 bases; junction bases outside the gene matches: 9. The CDR3 nucleotides read TGTGCCAGCAGCTTTCCGGGACAGTCTATGGGCTACACCTTC. This codes for CASSFPGQSMGYTF.

V gene TRBV5-8 combines with J gene TRBJ1-1, with D possibly being TRBD1 (5 bases). Trimming stripped 0 bases from V and 1 base from J, with 7 bases between. Germline lookup yields CDR1 SGHTS and CDR2 YDEGEE. There are 14 residues in the CDR3. The CDR3 sequence: CASSLVGTNTEAFF. The CDR3 DNA is TGTGCCAGCAGCTTGGTAGGGACGAACACTGAAGCTTTCTTT.

CDR3 sequence: CSGLTGGGGTQYF. CDR3 nucleotides: TGCAGCGGACTTACAGGGGGCGGCGGGACGCAGTATTTT. This chain joins TRBV29-1 and TRBJ2-3, with 9 bases identical to TRBD1. CDR3 size: 13 residues. The J segment lost 9 bases and the V segment lost 7 bases, leaving 11 bases of the junction unmatched. Looked up from germline, CDR1 is SQVTM and CDR2 is ANQGSEA.

The J gene is TRBJ2-7, the V gene TRBV4-1; 9 bases fit TRBD1. The CDR3 consists of 16 residues. V shed 4 bases, J shed 2 bases, and the junction held 9 bases outside the gene matches. Germline CDR1 MGHRA, CDR2 YSYEKL. The CDR3 reads CASSPFGQGRPYEQYF. CDR3 in DNA: TGCGCCAGCAGCCCCTTCGGACAGGGGCGCCCCTACGAGCAGTACTTC.

The V gene is TRBV7-9, the J gene TRBJ1-3; D gene unclear. From germline, CDR1 is SEHNR and CDR2 FQNEAQ (reference sequence). The CDR3 totals 12 residues. Trimming left V 4 bases short and J 8 bases short, with 9 bases between. The CDR3 spells CASSSTGYTIYF. CDR3 coding DNA: TGTGCCAGCAGCTCCACCGGTTACACCATATATTTT.

The CDR3 is CAISGGDNSGNTIYF. CDR3 sequence (DNA): TGTGCCATCAGTGGCGGGGATAACTCTGGAAACACCATATATTTT. The V call is TRBV10-3, the J call TRBJ1-3; D not certain. The CDR3 is 15 amino acids. The germline V gene has CDR1 ENHRY and CDR2 SYGVKD. V was cut by 4 bases and J by 0 bases, with 10 bases left in between.

The chain carries TRBV6-5 and TRBJ2-2; D not resolved. The germline gives CDR1 MNHEY, CDR2 SVGAGI. The CDR3 has 15 residues. V lost 2 bases and J 6 bases, leaving 13 bases between the germline ends. The CDR3 DNA reads as TGTGCCAGCAGTTACGTTTTGCGGAAGGCCGGGGAGCTGTTTTTT. Protein: CASSYVLRKAGELFF.

The chain employs TRBV11-2 and TRBJ1-1; 10 bases map to TRBD1. V was pared by 3 bases and J by 4 bases, with 8 bases of the junction left unmatched. Per the germline V gene, CDR1 is SGHAT and CDR2 is FQNNGV. The CDR3 loop spans 16 amino acids. CDR3 region: CASSLEAWTGGTEAFF. The CDR3 region has the DNA TGTGCCAGCAGCTTGGAAGCGTGGACAGGGGGCACTGAAGCTTTCTTT.

This chain connects TRBV28 to TRBJ2-1, with 11 positions matching TRBD1. Per germline, CDR1 MDHEN and CDR2 SYDVKM. The CDR3 extends over 15 amino acids. Unmatched junction bases numbered 3, after V lost 4 bases and J lost 4 bases. CDR3 sequence reads: CASSSRDRGYNEQFF. The CDR3 DNA is TGTGCCAGCAGTTCCCGGGACAGGGGGTACAATGAGCAGTTCTTC.

The table lists this clone with a few counts. This chain joins TRBV2 and TRBJ1-1; 8 positions match TRBD1. After removal of 9 bases from V and 6 bases from J, the junction contained 6 bases not matched to a gene. The CDR3 covers 12 residues. The germline V gene has CDR1 SNHLY and CDR2 FYNNEI. The CDR3 region is CASKTGASEAFF. The CDR3 DNA reads TGTGCCAGTAAGACAGGGGCTTCTGAAGCTTTCTTT.

The chain recombines TRBV29-1 with TRBJ2-5, with 7 bases identical to TRBD2. The germline V gene encodes CDR1 SQVTM and CDR2 ANQGSEA. The CDR3 consists of 12 residues. V shed 3 bases, J shed 5 bases, and the junction held 3 bases outside the gene matches. The CDR3 sequence: CSVDNGGETQYF. The CDR3 DNA reads as TGCAGCGTTGATAACGGGGGGGAGACCCAGTACTTC.

This rearrangement joins TRBV10-1 to TRBJ1-1, with no clear D. CDR3 length: 17 residues. Germline V gives CDR1 WNHNN, CDR2 SYGVQD (reference sequence). V lost 0 bases and J lost 4, with 18 bases in between. Here the CDR3 reads CASSESATVPSGTEAFF. In nucleotides, the CDR3 is TGCGCCAGCAGTGAGTCCGCAACAGTGCCTTCGGGCACTGAAGCTTTCTTT.

This chain uses TRBV27 with TRBJ2-5; 11 nucleotides agree with TRBD1. The J segment lost 5 bases and the V segment lost 6 bases, leaving 5 bases of the junction unmatched. CDR1 is MNHEY and CDR2 is SMNVEV in the germline V gene (reference sequence). The CDR3 runs to 14 residues. The CDR3 loop is CASSGQGAGETQYF. The CDR3 DNA sequence: TGTGCCAGCAGCGGACAGGGGGCTGGGGAGACCCAGTACTTC.

The J gene is TRBJ1-2, the V gene TRBV4-1; possibly TRBD1 for D (6 bases). Germline V gene lookup returns CDR1 MGHRA and CDR2 YSYEKL. Trimming took 1 base from V and 6 from J, leaving 15 bases between them. The CDR3 has 15 amino acids. The CDR3 sequence is CASSQGSAGADGYTF. CDR3 coding DNA: TGCGCCAGCAGCCAAGGGTCGGCGGGGGCAGATGGCTACACCTTC.